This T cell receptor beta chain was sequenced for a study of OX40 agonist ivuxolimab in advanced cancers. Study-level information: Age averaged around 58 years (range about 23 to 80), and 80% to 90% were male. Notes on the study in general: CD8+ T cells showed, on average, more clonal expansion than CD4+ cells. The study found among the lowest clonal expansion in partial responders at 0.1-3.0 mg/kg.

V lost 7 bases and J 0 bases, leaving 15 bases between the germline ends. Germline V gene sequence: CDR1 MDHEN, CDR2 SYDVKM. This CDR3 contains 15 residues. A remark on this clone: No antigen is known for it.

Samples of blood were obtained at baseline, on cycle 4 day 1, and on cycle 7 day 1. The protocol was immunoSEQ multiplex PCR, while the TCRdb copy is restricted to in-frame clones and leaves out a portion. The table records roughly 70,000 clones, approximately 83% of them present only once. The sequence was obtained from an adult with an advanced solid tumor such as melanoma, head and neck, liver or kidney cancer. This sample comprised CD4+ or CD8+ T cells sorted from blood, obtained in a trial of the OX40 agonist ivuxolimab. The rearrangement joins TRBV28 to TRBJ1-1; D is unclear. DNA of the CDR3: TGTGCCAGCATTTCCTACGGGCGGCTGAACACTGAAGCTTTCTTT. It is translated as CASISYGRLNTEAFF.